Given below is one TCR beta chain in context. Its antigen is unknown. The study ran its PCR with 60 Vbeta and 13 Jbeta primers. Sequencing used immunoSEQ multiplex PCR; TCRdb keeps in-frame clones, though not all of them. The sample shows 140,000 or so clones, 82% of them seen only once. This entry is derived from a study of cytomegalovirus exposure and HLA in healthy donors. Study-wide points: Among TCR beta chains of equal frequency, HLA-associated ones were more clonally expanded in a later analysis. Within the data, a cluster of highly shared sequence variants was likely a sequencing artifact.

This CDR3 has 15 residues. Trimming removed 7 bases at V and 1 base at J, with 16 bases between. The donors, nominally healthy at sampling, likely had unrecorded immune exposures. The V call is TRBV6-7, the J call TRBJ1-1; D might be TRBD1 (6 bases). TRBV6-7 is an ORF; its function is uncertain. The clonotype was recovered from a male donor in good health and CMV-seronegative. What was sequenced was PBMCs. CDR3 nucleotides: TGTGCCAGCACCGACCGGACAGTCCAGAACACTGAAGCTTTCTTT. Residues: CASTDRTVQNTEAFF.